The T cell receptor (beta chain) under discussion was sequenced for a study of T-cell memory formation after mild COVID-19 (dated by TCRdb to the early 2020s). Background on the whole study: Most TCR sequence clusters were specific to one of the two donors. In a couple of donors, T-cell clones that expanded and contracted after mild COVID-19 were followed by sequencing TCRalpha and TCRbeta repertoires longitudinally. The cohort comprised two young, previously healthy adult volunteers, one female and one male.

A distance of 13 bases separates the germline ends of V and J, which lose 1 base and 1 base respectively. Including cysteine and phenylalanine, the CDR3 has 16 amino acids. Only CDR3 DNA is held: 48 bases, read in frame from base 1. Sequences SGHDT (CDR1) and YYEEEE (CDR2) are obtained from the germline V gene. Sequencer: Illumina NovaSeq 6000. Using 5'RACE with constant-segment primers, TCRalpha and TCRbeta cDNA libraries were constructed, with sample barcodes and unique molecular identifiers added in the process. Trizol reagent was used to extract RNA from every sample. The libraries were amplified in two PCR steps, and the second step added a second sample barcode and Illumina TruSeq adapters. Sequencing of the libraries was done on an Illumina NovaSeq, producing 2 x 150 bp paired-end reads. The original methods were these. With migec v1.2.7, reads were demultiplexed and then collapsed into UMI-guided consensus sequences. Using mixcr v2.1.11, UMI consensuses were aligned to TRA and TRB V and J templates and then assembled into clonotypes. Clonotypes were classified as expanded or contracted when called significant by both edgeR and NoisET, with noise models trained on biological replicates. For edgeR calls, the cutoffs were a false discovery rate-adjusted p below 0.01 and a log2 fold-change threshold of 1. As an exploratory analysis of dynamics, max-normalized trajectories of the 1000 most abundant clonotypes were examined by PCA with hierarchical clustering. The CD4 or CD8 phenotype of responding clones was assigned using the separately sequenced CD4+ and CD8+ repertoires. The public sequencing data were trimmed at Q25 with fastp and processed into clonotypes with MiXCR by TCRdb, which kept only in-frame beta chains. Entries that share a CDR3 protein sequence are merged under the most common genes and DNA. TCRdb assigned the V and J calls; the authors' analysis was not used. This sample lists a few hundred thousand distinct CDR3 sequences; about a sixth were detected once. The top ten constitute 20% to 25% of the sample.

As regards this clonotype: Its specific antigen is unknown. No base quality values were provided; no much bigger clone lies one nucleotide off.

Broader findings and caveats from the paper: The second-wave clones that peaked on day 37 were not confirmed to be SARS-CoV-2 specific. Only two mild cases were covered by the study, and larger cohorts that include severe cases with pre-infection samples were considered necessary. Some responding clones were detected in pre-infection memory, suggesting pre-existing cross-reactive memory T cells joined the SARS-CoV-2 response. Contracting CD4+ clones were located mainly in the CM and EM memory subsets, whereas CD8+ clones were found to be enriched in EMRA. From day 15 to 85, contracting clones showed balanced CD4/CD8 phenotypes, whereas a second wave of clones that expanded from day 15 to 37 leaned towards CD4+.

PBMCs were isolated by Ficoll-Paque density gradient centrifugation. The sequence links TRBV5-6 to TRBJ2-3; a weak D assignment points to TRBD2 (6 bases agree). Sequenced input: PBMCs or a T cell subset sorted from them (not recorded which). The receptor comes from a young man who had mild COVID-19 (a few samples of this study predate the infection). The sample titles of this study are shuffled in the database, so cell type and time point are left out; the donor was told from shared clones. CDR3 loop: CASSLRAGTGTDTQYF. The DNA sequence is as follows: TGTGCCAGCAGCTTGCGGGCGGGGACGGGCACAGATACGCAGTATTTT.